This section outlines one T cell receptor (beta chain) sequence together with its context. Unrecorded immune exposure was likely among donors, who were nominally healthy when sampled. The PCR ran on 60 Vbeta and 13 Jbeta primers. The protocol was immunoSEQ multiplex PCR, while the TCRdb copy is restricted to in-frame clones and leaves out a portion. The table includes about 130,000 clones, approximately 80% detected once. Germline CDR1 is SGDLS and CDR2 is YYNGEE. The CDR3 is 16 amino acids. Trimming stripped 2 bases from V and 8 bases from J, with 20 bases between. This entry comes from a study of cytomegalovirus exposure and HLA in healthy donors.

V is TRBV9 and J is TRBJ1-5, with D perhaps matching TRBD1 (5 bases). The sequencing input was PBMCs. This clonotype was obtained from a young man in good health and CMV-seronegative. The CDR3 loop reads CASSVEGISPGEPQHF. CDR3 DNA: TGTGCCAGCAGCGTGGAGGGGATTTCGCCTGGGGAGCCCCAGCATTTT. The variable domain in full, completed from reference TRBV9 and TRBJ1-5, reads DSGVTQTPKHLITATGQRVTLRCSPRSGDLSVYWYQQSLDQGLQFLIQYYNGEERAKGNILERFSAQQFPDLHSELNLSSLELGDSALYFCASSVEGISPGEPQHFGDGTRLSIL.